This TCR beta chain originates from a study of cytomegalovirus exposure and HLA in healthy donors. Turning to the study itself: Out of roughly 170 million T cells, an earlier analysis found more than 95 million unique TCR beta sequences in total. From HLA-typed donors, an early data release held tens of millions of unique TCRs.

With 60 Vbeta and 13 Jbeta primers, the PCR was carried out. Sequenced by immunoSEQ multiplex PCR; TCRdb stores in-frame clones only, minus some. This table holds over 150,000 clones, 80% to 85% found once. V lost 4 bases, J lost 4 bases, and 11 bases lay in between. CDR3 length: 14 amino acids. Germline V lookup: CDR1 LNHDA, CDR2 SQIVND (reference sequence). Healthy bone marrow donors made up the donor group. The V and J genes are TRBV19 and TRBJ1-5, with D perhaps TRBD1 (6 bases). Sequencing was done on a sample of PBMCs. The receptor's source is a woman in her forties or fifties in good health and CMV-seropositive. CDR3 residues: CASSTRTVNQPQHF. The CDR3 nucleotides read TGTGCCAGTAGTACCCGGACAGTAAATCAGCCCCAGCATTTT.